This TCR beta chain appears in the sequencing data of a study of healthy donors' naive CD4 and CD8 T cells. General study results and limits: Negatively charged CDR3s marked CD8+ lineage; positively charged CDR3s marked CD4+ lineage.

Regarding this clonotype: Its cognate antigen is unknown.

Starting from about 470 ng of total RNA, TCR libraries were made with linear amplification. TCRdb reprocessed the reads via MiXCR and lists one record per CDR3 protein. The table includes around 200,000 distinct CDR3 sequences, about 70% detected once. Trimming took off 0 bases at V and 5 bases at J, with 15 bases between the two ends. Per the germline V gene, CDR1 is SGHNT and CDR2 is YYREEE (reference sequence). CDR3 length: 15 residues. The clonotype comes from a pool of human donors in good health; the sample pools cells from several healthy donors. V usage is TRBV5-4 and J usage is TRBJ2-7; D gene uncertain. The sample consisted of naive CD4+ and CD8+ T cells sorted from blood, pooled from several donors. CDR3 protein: CASSLGATRGDEQYF. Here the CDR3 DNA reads TGTGCCAGCAGCTTGGGAGCCACCCGTGGGGACGAGCAGTACTTC.